This T cell receptor beta chain originates from a study of sequential checkpoint blockade in melanoma. V was cut by 2 bases and J by 4 bases, with 11 bases left in between. CDR1 is SGHNT, CDR2 YENEEA, per germline. The CDR3 sequence is 14 residues long. Assay: immunoSEQ multiplex PCR; the TCRdb copy retains only in-frame clones and omits some. The profile covers about 6,100 clones, with less than 25% appearing a single time and around 17% taken by the ten largest. In this sample, this clone turned up a few times. Specified treatment: randomized to nivolumab then ipilimumab (arm A) or the reverse (arm B).

The sequence derives from a human donor with melanoma. The gene calls are TRBV11-3 and TRBJ1-2, with unresolved D. This specimen consisted of tumor tissue (inferred from file names), obtained from a patient given nivolumab and ipilimumab in sequence. The CDR3 coding sequence is TGTGCCAGCAGCTTACCCGAGAGCCTCTATGGCTACACCTTC. This codes for CASSLPESLYGYTF.